The 18 T cell receptor beta chains below come from one sample, sequenced in a study of technical replicates of blood from a handful of donors. Sequencing was performed with immunoSEQ multiplex PCR; in TCRdb, only in-frame clones are kept and a portion is missing. The sample carries about 81,000 clones, approximately 96% recorded once. The sample was T cells isolated from PBMCs. Source of these receptors: a human donor in good health.

The chain joins TRBV5-1 to TRBJ2-5, with a possible D match to TRBD1 (8 bases). Trimming left V 4 bases short and J 5 bases short, with 27 bases between. This CDR3 has 18 residues. Germline CDR1 is SGHRS and CDR2 is YFSETQ. The CDR3 sequence: CASSPTGGWAGEWETQYF. CDR3 in DNA: TGCGCCAGCAGCCCCACAGGGGGTTGGGCGGGAGAGTGGGAGACCCAGTACTTC.

This chain connects TRBV6-1 to TRBJ2-7; 7 positions match TRBD1. Germline CDR1 is MNHNS and CDR2 is SASEGT. With V trimmed by 4 bases and J by 4 bases, 7 bases remained unmatched. The CDR3 sequence is 14 residues long. The CDR3 protein is CASSAATGSYEQYF. The CDR3 coding sequence is TGTGCCAGCAGTGCCGCGACAGGGAGTTACGAGCAGTACTTC.

The chain combines TRBV6-1 with TRBJ2-7; 10 positions agree with TRBD2. The CDR3 sequence is 14 residues long. The trim removed 5 bases at V and 5 bases at J, leaving 6 bases unmatched. Germline CDR1 is MNHNS and CDR2 is SASEGT. CDR3 sequence (DNA): TGTGCCAGCAGTACTAGCGGGATGAACAACGAGCAGTACTTC. Residues: CASSTSGMNNEQYF.

The chain combines TRBV6-1 with TRBJ1-2, with 7 bases that match TRBD1. Germline CDR1 and CDR2: MNHNS and SASEGT. The V and J ends lost 10 bases and 6 bases, in that order; junction bases with no gene match: 11. The length of the CDR3 is 13 residues. The CDR3 region is CATRQGWADGYTF. Here the CDR3 DNA reads TGTGCCACCCGACAGGGATGGGCGGATGGCTACACCTTC.

This clone was counted once. The chain uses TRBV7-8 and TRBJ2-7; D is possibly TRBD1 (7 bases). There are 17 residues in the CDR3. Between the trimmed V and J ends, which lost 5 bases and 5 bases, there was a span of 25 bases. In germline, CDR1 is SGHVS, CDR2 FQNEAQ. This chain's CDR3 is CASSLGRGLGSPHEQYF. CDR3 nucleotide sequence: TGTGCCAGCAGCCTAGGAAGGGGGCTCGGGAGTCCCCACGAGCAGTACTTC.

The chain employs TRBV12-5 and TRBJ2-1; D not certain. CDR1 is LGHNT, CDR2 FRNRAP, per germline. This CDR3 contains 14 residues. Between the trimmed V and J ends, which lost 1 base and 4 bases, there was a span of 8 bases. The CDR3 loop reads CASGLGSVYNEQFF. The CDR3 nucleotides are TGTGCTAGTGGTTTGGGTAGTGTGTACAATGAGCAGTTCTTC. The full variable domain, its missing parts supplied by reference TRBV12-5 and TRBJ2-1, is DARVTQTPRHKVTEMGQEVTMRCQPILGHNTVFWYRQTMMQGLELLAYFRNRAPLDDSGMPKDRFSAEMPDATLATLKIQPSEPRDSAVYFCASGLGSVYNEQFFGPGTRLTVL.

This chain joins TRBV5-6 and TRBJ1-2; D is perhaps TRBD1 (6 bases). The CDR3 spans 12 residues. Germline V gene data show CDR1 as SGHDT and CDR2 as YYEEEE. With 6 bases removed from V and 5 bases from J, the gap between germline ends came to 11 bases. The DNA of the CDR3 is TGTGCCAGCACCGAGAGGGGGTATGGCTACACCTTC. Its protein product is CASTERGYGYTF.

V usage is TRBV6-1 and J usage is TRBJ2-7, with a weak D call TRBD1 (5 bases). CDR1 is MNHNS, CDR2 SASEGT, per germline. The CDR3 spans 13 residues. V lost 0 bases to trimming and J lost 3 bases, with 6 bases between them. CDR3 residues: CASSEAGDYEQYF. The CDR3 DNA reads as TGTGCCAGCAGTGAAGCAGGGGACTACGAGCAGTACTTC.

This chain joins TRBV15 and TRBJ2-1; TRBD2 matches 8 bases. Germline lookup yields CDR1 LNHNV and CDR2 YYDKDF (reference sequence). This CDR3 region has 15 residues. Losses at the gene ends were 1 base for V and 3 bases for J; bases not matched to a gene: 2. The chain's CDR3 is CATSRGSGGYNEQFF. The CDR3 DNA follows: TGTGCCACCAGCAGAGGGAGCGGGGGCTACAATGAGCAGTTCTTC.

This sequence joins TRBV7-6 and TRBJ2-7, with 12 bases fitting TRBD1. J gave up 8 bases and V 5 bases, and 10 bases lay outside the gene matches. The CDR3 length is 15 residues. CDR1 and CDR2 from the germline V gene are SGHVS and FNYEAQ. The CDR3 DNA is TGTGCCAGCAGCCTGGGGGGACAGGGGGCTAGGAAGCAGTACTTC. This translates into CASSLGGQGARKQYF.

The chain recombines TRBV7-2 with TRBJ2-7; a weak D match, TRBD2 (5 bases). The CDR3 contains 17 residues. V lost 2 bases and J lost 1, with 18 bases in between. CDR1 SGHTA and CDR2 FQGNSA come from the germline V gene. The CDR3 spells CASSLRISGESSYEQYF. CDR3 nucleotide sequence: TGTGCCAGCAGCTTACGAATCTCCGGGGAGTCATCCTACGAGCAGTACTTC.

J is TRBJ1-1 and V is TRBV28, with TRBD1 as a possible D gene (6 bases). V lost 5 bases, J lost 1 base, and 11 bases lay in between. Germline CDR1 and CDR2: MDHEN and SYDVKM. This CDR3 is built from 14 residues. For the CDR3, the DNA is TGTGCCAGCAGTCTCAGGGGATCGAACACTGAAGCTTTCTTT. Its translation is CASSLRGSNTEAFF.

The rearrangement links TRBV5-1 to TRBJ2-7; D is undetermined. Germline CDR1 and CDR2: SGHRS and YFSETQ. The CDR3 contains 14 residues. V was cut by 0 bases and J by 1 base, with 8 bases left in between. This CDR3 reads CASSLASTSYEQYF. CDR3 sequence (DNA): TGCGCCAGCAGCTTGGCCTCAACATCCTACGAGCAGTACTTC.

The CDR3 bases are TGTGCCAGCAGTTCCCCAAGGACAGCAAATGAAGCTTTCTTT. It yields the protein CASSSPRTANEAFF. The J gene is TRBJ1-1, the V gene TRBV6-5, with a tentative D call TRBD1 (6 bases). Germline assignment: CDR1 MNHEY and CDR2 SVGAGI. Trimming pared 4 bases from V and 7 bases from J, leaving 16 bases between. CDR3 size: 14 residues.

The chain employs TRBV29-1 and TRBJ1-1; 7 nucleotides agree with TRBD1. J gave up 5 bases and V 7 bases, and 19 bases lay outside the gene matches. Per germline, CDR1 SQVTM and CDR2 ANQGSEA. The CDR3 spans 16 residues. This CDR3 reads CSAAPDRAGLSTEAFF. The CDR3 DNA sequence: TGCAGCGCCGCTCCCGACAGGGCGGGGTTGAGTACTGAAGCTTTCTTT.

This clone was counted once. The rearrangement links TRBV18 to TRBJ1-3; 7 bases match TRBD1. V gave up 2 bases and J gave up 7 bases; unmatched junction bases: 14. The V gene's germline CDR1 is KGHSH and CDR2 LQKENI. The CDR3 has 17 residues. The CDR3 nucleotides are TGTGCCAGCTCACCAACACCACAGGGGAGTAGTAGGAACACCATATATTTT. Its protein is CASSPTPQGSSRNTIYF.

This clone was seen just once. V is TRBV21-1 and J is TRBJ2-1; the D call in the table, TRBD2, was not verified against the DNA. TRBV21-1 is an annotated pseudogene. The CDR3 runs to 20 residues. The CDR3 nucleotides are TGTGCCAGCAGCAAAGTAAGGGTCTTTAGGCTAGCGGGAGACTACAATGAGCAGTTCTTC. Protein sequence: CASSKVRVFRLAGDYNEQFF.

V usage is TRBV4-1 and J usage is TRBJ2-2; 9 bases line up with TRBD2. This CDR3 is 19 amino acids long. Per germline, CDR1 MGHRA and CDR2 YSYEKL. The J segment lost 8 bases and the V segment lost 1 base, leaving 17 bases of the junction unmatched. CDR3 in amino acids: CASSQAFYGGRELGGELFF. In DNA form, the CDR3 reads TGCGCCAGCAGCCAAGCGTTCTATGGCGGGAGGGAACTCGGAGGGGAGCTGTTTTTT.